The present TCR beta chain was sequenced within a study of response to subunit inactivated influenza vaccine. This clonotype was counted only a few times. What it recognizes is unknown. Whole-study findings and limits: Every seasonal influenza vaccination brings in few new T cells, the authors suggested.

CDR1 MNHEY and CDR2 SVGEGT come from the germline V gene. With 4 bases removed from V and 0 bases from J, the gap between germline ends came to 10 bases. The CDR3 sequence is 15 residues long. TCRdb re-derived calls from the RT-PCR reads in MiXCR, one entry per CDR3 protein. The data contain 280,000 or so distinct CDR3 sequences, around a fifth of them singletons. Sequencing was performed on PBMCs from blood, taken 21 months after vaccination. The chain joins TRBV6-2 or TRBV6-3 to TRBJ1-3, with no clear D. This sequence was found in a man between 50 and 69 years old who received an inactivated influenza vaccine. The chain's CDR3 is CASSSSRVSGNTIYF. DNA of the CDR3: TGTGCCAGCAGTTCCTCGAGGGTCTCTGGAAACACCATATATTTT.